This T cell receptor (beta chain) was captured in a study of shared clonotypes between healthy human individuals. General study points: Generation probabilities were higher for clonotypes shared across all four sorted-subset donors than for unshared ones. Researchers found naive subsets generally carried larger estimated richness than memory subsets.

On this clone: The antigen is unknown.

Several immunoSEQ plates held equal portions of the genomic DNA taken from each subset. Assay used: immunoSEQ multiplex PCR; TCRdb lists only in-frame clones, some missing. Counted here are about 1,900,000 clones, about 95% occurring once; the ten biggest clones make up roughly 1.2%. Naive CD8 cells lacked CD45RO, underwent positive selection for CCR7 and left out terminally differentiated effector memory CD45RA+ cells. Recent acute infections and vaccinations were absent in the healthy HIV-negative adult donors. With 1 base removed from V and 5 bases from J, the gap between germline ends came to 9 bases. This CDR3 contains 13 residues. The germline V gene has CDR1 SEHNR and CDR2 FQNEAQ (reference sequence).

The sample taken for sequencing was naive CD8+ T cells sorted from blood. The chain combines TRBV7-9 with TRBJ2-7, with D perhaps matching TRBD1 (6 bases). The sequence derives from a man younger than 30 in good health. CDR3 residues: CASSLVSGDEQYF. CDR3 DNA sequence: TGTGCCAGCAGCTTAGTGTCAGGGGACGAGCAGTACTTC.